This TCR beta chain was recorded in a study of cytomegalovirus exposure and HLA in healthy donors. Study in general: The use of the same platform for the 95 to 150 validation repertoires and the roughly 700 first-cohort repertoires was reported by a later analysis. Study-level findings and limits: Cytomegalovirus-associated TCR beta chains were listed, numbering 150 to 200. There were some public TCRs occurring in many donors, but most TCR sequences were rare.

With 9 bases removed from V and 2 bases from J, the gap between germline ends came to 9 bases. The CDR3 extends over 12 amino acids. Germline lookup yields CDR1 MNHEY and CDR2 SMNVEV (reference sequence). TCRdb keeps only in-frame clones here, not all; method: immunoSEQ multiplex PCR. The table has under 85,000 clones, around 94% seen once. This clone appeared a single time. Its antigen is unknown. What was sequenced was PBMCs. The sequence was obtained from a young woman in good health and CMV-seronegative. The rearrangement uses TRBV27 and TRBJ2-3; D is unclear. The CDR3 region is CASKESTDTQYF. In DNA form, the CDR3 reads TGTGCCAGTAAGGAGTCCACAGATACGCAGTATTTT.